These T cell receptor beta chains were read from a single sample in a study of PD-L1 blockade in urothelial cancer. Assay: immunoSEQ multiplex PCR; the TCRdb copy retains only in-frame clones and omits some. The sample comprises about 57,000 clones, 86% of which are singletons, and less than 3% rests with the top ten. The starting material was PBMCs, obtained around atezolizumab (anti-PD-L1) treatment. These receptors were collected from a man aged 50-60 years with urothelial cancer. The CDR3 runs from the conserved cysteine through the conserved F or W. A D gene is named only where the DNA matches it firmly. Size tells how often a clone was seen (once, few, many) or the class of an expanded clone, and some rows leave it out.

v_call	clone_size	j_call	d_call	cdr3_nt	cdr3_aa
TRBV7-9	once	TRBJ1-6	TRBD1	TGTGCCAGCAGCTTAGGGACAGGGGGCGGTTCACCCCTCCACTTT	CASSLGTGGGSPLHF
TRBV4-1	-	TRBJ2-7	TRBD1	TGCGCCAGCAGCCACTTACCGGGACAGGGATCGCTTCTTATGTACGAGCAGTACTTC	CASSHLPGQGSLLMYEQYF
TRBV30	-	TRBJ2-3	-	TGTGCCTGGAGCCCCGGGGTCCGCACAGATACGCAGTATTTT	CAWSPGVRTDTQYF
TRBV5-4	-	TRBJ2-3	TRBD1	TGTGCCAGCAGTCAAGGGGGCTTCACAGATACGCAGTATTTT	CASSQGGFTDTQYF
TRBV28	-	TRBJ2-3	-	TGTGCCTCCAAAGCGCTGGGCCGGGGAGAAACAGATACGCAGTATTTT	CASKALGRGETDTQYF
TRBV5-1	-	TRBJ2-6	-	TGCGCCAGCAGCTTTTCCGCCAGCTCTGGGGCCAACGTCCTGACTTTC	CASSFSASSGANVLTF
TRBV7-9	once	TRBJ1-6	TRBD1	TGTGCCAGCAGCTCGAACCCGGGACAGCGGAGCTCCTATAATTCACCCCTCCACTTT	CASSSNPGQRSSYNSPLHF
TRBV5-1	-	TRBJ2-4	TRBD1	TGCGCCAGCAGCTTGTGGTCCGACAGGACAGGGGACATTCAGTACTTC	CASSLWSDRTGDIQYF
TRBV27	-	TRBJ1-1	-	TGTGCCAGCACCGGGCGGGGGTTGGACACTGAAGCTTTCTTT	CASTGRGLDTEAFF
TRBV4-1	-	TRBJ2-1	TRBD2	TGCGCCAGCAGCCGGGGACTAGCGGGAGGCATCAATGAGCAGTTCTTC	CASSRGLAGGINEQFF
TRBV7-6	-	TRBJ1-1	-	TGTGCCAGCAGCTCCTACAGCCCAGGCACTGAAGCTTTCTTT	CASSSYSPGTEAFF
TRBV4-2	-	TRBJ2-3	TRBD2	TGTGCCAGCAGCCGAGGACTAGCGGACACAGATACGCAGTATTTT	CASSRGLADTDTQYF
TRBV28	-	TRBJ2-1	TRBD2	TGTGCCAGCACCATAGCGGGCCGCAACTCCTACAATGAGCAGTTCTTC	CASTIAGRNSYNEQFF
TRBV11-2	few	TRBJ2-3	TRBD2	TGTGCCAGCAGACTAACCCACGGGACTACTCACACAGATACGCAGTATTTT	CASRLTHGTTHTDTQYF
TRBV5-6	-	TRBJ1-2	TRBD1	TGTGCCAGCAGCTCGGGACAGGGGTATGGCTACACCTTC	CASSSGQGYGYTF
TRBV2	-	TRBJ2-2	-	TGTGCCAGCAGTGGGGACTTCGTGGGCACCGGGGAGCTGTTTTTT	CASSGDFVGTGELFF
TRBV19	-	TRBJ2-1	TRBD2	TGTGCCAGTAGTCGGGCGCAGGCGGGAGGGCACAATGAGCAGTTCTTC	CASSRAQAGGHNEQFF
TRBV28	-	TRBJ1-4	-	TGTGCCAGCAGTCAAGGGGGACAACTTGGGGAAAAACTGTTTTTT	CASSQGGQLGEKLFF
TRBV30	-	TRBJ2-3	-	TGTGCCTGGAGTATCGCGGCCCCAGATACGCAGTATTTT	CAWSIAAPDTQYF
TRBV4-2	-	TRBJ2-1	TRBD2	TGTGCCAGCAGCGAGACTAGCGGGCCCCCCCCGCATGAGCAGTTCTTC	CASSETSGPPPHEQFF
TRBV7-9	-	TRBJ1-1	-	TGTGCCAGCAGCTTATCGACAGTTGGAGCTTTCTTT	CASSLSTVGAFF
TRBV5-6	-	TRBJ1-4	-	TGTGCCAGCAGCCGACGGGCAACTAATGAAAAACTGTTTTTT	CASSRRATNEKLFF
TRBV27	-	TRBJ2-7	TRBD2	TGTGCCAGCAGTGCGGGAGGCTACGAGCAGTACTTC	CASSAGGYEQYF
TRBV28	-	TRBJ1-2	TRBD1	TGTGCCAGCAGTTTAGGGGAAATAGGTCCGGGGACAGAGAACTATGGCTACACCTTC	CASSLGEIGPGTENYGYTF
TRBV6-5	few	TRBJ2-1	-	TGTGCCAGCAGTTACTCAAATCGCAATGAGCAGTTCTTC	CASSYSNRNEQFF
TRBV4-1	-	TRBJ1-5	-	TGCGCCAGCAGCCAAGTCCTTAGGGGGAGCAATCAGCCCCAGCATTTT	CASSQVLRGSNQPQHF
TRBV10-1	-	TRBJ2-2	TRBD2	TGCGCCAGCAGTTGCTTGGCTTCAGGGCTAGCGGGAGGGGAGCTGTTTTTT	CASSCLASGLAGGELFF
TRBV7-8	-	TRBJ2-2	TRBD2	TGTGCCAGCAGCTTAGAAGCTAGCGGATGGAACGGGGAGCTGTTTTTT	CASSLEASGWNGELFF
TRBV15	-	TRBJ2-3	-	TGTGCCACCAGCAGAGATCACGGCGGGACCACAGATACGCAGTATTTT	CATSRDHGGTTDTQYF
TRBV5-6	once	TRBJ1-1	-	TGTGCCAGCAGCTTGGTTCGGAACACTGAAGCTTTCTTT	CASSLVRNTEAFF
TRBV9	few	TRBJ2-5	-	TGTGCCAGCGCCGGTGAGACCCAGTACTTC	CASAGETQYF
TRBV28	-	TRBJ2-5	TRBD2	TGTGCCAGCGGGACTAGCGGGAGGAGTGGGACCCAGTACTTC	CASGTSGRSGTQYF
TRBV4-1	few	TRBJ2-5	TRBD1	TGCGCCAGCAGCCAAGATTTCAGGGGGCGAGAGACCCAGTACTTC	CASSQDFRGRETQYF
TRBV4-1	-	TRBJ2-7	TRBD1	TGCGCCAGCAGGCTGACAGGGTCGGGCGAGCAGTACTTC	CASRLTGSGEQYF
TRBV5-5	-	TRBJ1-6	TRBD1	TGTGCCAGCAGCCAAAACAGGGGTTATTCACCCCTCCACTTT	CASSQNRGYSPLHF
TRBV28	-	TRBJ2-1	TRBD2	TGTGCCAGCAGTATAACTAGCGGGGGGCGCAATGAGCAGTTCTTC	CASSITSGGRNEQFF
TRBV5-1	-	TRBJ1-1	-	TGCGCCAGCAGCTTGGGGGCGAGCCTGAACACTGAAGCTTTCTTT	CASSLGASLNTEAFF
TRBV5-1	-	TRBJ2-5	-	TGCGCCAGCAGTCTACAAACAGGGCGTGAGACCCAGTACTTC	CASSLQTGRETQYF
TRBV28	-	TRBJ2-1	TRBD2	TGTGCCAGCAGAAGCGGGAGTTTCAACAATGAGCAGTTCTTC	CASRSGSFNNEQFF
TRBV28	-	TRBJ2-3	TRBD2	TGTGCCAGCAGTTTGACTAGCCCAGATACGCAGTATTTT	CASSLTSPDTQYF
TRBV5-1	-	TRBJ1-4	TRBD1	TGCGCCAGCAGCTTCGGGACAGGGGGGAATGAAAAACTGTTTTTT	CASSFGTGGNEKLFF
TRBV10-3	-	TRBJ1-5	TRBD1	TGTGCCATCAGTCCTACAGGGGGCAATCAGCCCCAGCATTTT	CAISPTGGNQPQHF
TRBV25-1	-	TRBJ2-7	-	TGTGCCAGCAGTGATCCTCTAGGGGGGGTATCGTTCGAGCAGTACTTC	CASSDPLGGVSFEQYF
TRBV19	-	TRBJ1-2	-	TGTGCCAGTAGTATATCAGGGGCGGACTATGGCTACACCTTC	CASSISGADYGYTF
TRBV6-1	-	TRBJ2-7	-	TGTGCCAGCAGTGATGACTTATACGAGCAGTACTTC	CASSDDLYEQYF
TRBV10-3	-	TRBJ2-7	-	TGTGCCATCAGTGAGGATCCGGGGGTCGAGCAGTACTTC	CAISEDPGVEQYF
TRBV10-2	-	TRBJ2-5	TRBD2	TGCGCCAGCAGGGGGACTAGAAATGCCAGAGAGACCCAGTACTTC	CASRGTRNARETQYF
TRBV19	-	TRBJ2-5	TRBD2	TGTGCCAGTAGGGGACTAGCGGGAGTTGGGGAGACCCAGTACTTC	CASRGLAGVGETQYF
TRBV4-2	once	TRBJ2-1	-	TGTGCCAGCAGCCAAGAGGGGGGTGGGAATGAGCAGTTCTTC	CASSQEGGGNEQFF
TRBV7-9	-	TRBJ2-7	-	TGTGCCAGCAGCTCGGGACTTTACGAGCAGTACTTC	CASSSGLYEQYF
TRBV5-4	-	TRBJ2-2	-	TGTGCCAGCAGCTTGCGTCTAGGAAACACCGGGGAGCTGTTTTTT	CASSLRLGNTGELFF
TRBV19	-	TRBJ1-5	TRBD1	TGTGCCAGTAGTGGGACAGGAAATCAGCCCCAGCATTTT	CASSGTGNQPQHF